The sequence of this TCR beta chain was determined in a study of PD-1 blockade in classical Hodgkin lymphoma (dated by TCRdb to about 2020). Regarding the study in general: Nivolumab dosing was 3 mg/kg intravenously every 2 weeks, continuing until either disease progression or unacceptable toxicity. A peripheral blood immune signature of response to PD-1 blockade in classical Hodgkin lymphoma was defined using TCR beta sequencing and CyTOF. General conclusions and limits of the study: Newly diagnosed patients were reported to have lower baseline TCR diversity than healthy donors, and relapsed/refractory patients were reported to have lower baseline TCR diversity still. Lower diversity was seen in patients whose nivolumab began less than 1 year after ASCT, and these patients were left out of later analyses so that immune reconstitution would not confound the results. Trial patients with a complete response had baseline diversity similar to that of newly diagnosed patients, while partial responders and progressors had significantly lower diversity. The study was restricted to a single clinical trial cohort, and the causes of repertoire differences, possibly disease activity or prior therapy, were left undefined. A significant rise by C4D1 was seen in CD4+ but not CD8+ TCR diversity (p=0.0027 vs p=0.16), with the rise being most apparent in complete responders (p=0.02).

The CDR3 holds 14 amino acids from the cysteine to the phenylalanine. Only the CDR3 portion is preserved as DNA: 42 bases, with reading frame beginning at the first base. Trimming removed 6 bases from V and 1 base from J, leaving 12 bases between the germline ends. Taken from the germline V gene (reference sequence), the CDR1 and CDR2 loops are LNHDA and SQIVND. Regarding this clone: This receptor's antigen is unknown. No base quality values were provided; no much bigger clone lies one nucleotide off.

The sample's time point label is to be understood as: cycle 4 day 1 (C4D1), after more than five weeks of nivolumab. Every trial patient had relapsed following autologous stem cell transplantation, and prior brentuximab vedotin exposure was what differed among cohorts A, B and C. The trial cohort included 56 patients with relapsed/refractory classical Hodgkin lymphoma, and each patient had a best overall response of complete response, partial response or progressive disease. Single-agent nivolumab was administered to trial patients in the multi-cohort phase II CheckMate 205 trial. An independent review committee assessed best overall response using the 2007 International Working Group response criteria. Trial PBMCs were collected immediately before nivolumab initiation (C1D1) and during therapy at cycle 2 day 1 and cycle 4 day 1. Peripheral blood was collected in 8 mL Vacutainer Cell Preparation Tubes, from which PBMCs were isolated by centrifugation and then cryopreserved.

Genomic DNA was isolated using the Qiagen DNeasy kit from unsorted PBMCs as well as from negatively selected CD4+ and CD8+ fractions. TCR beta CDR3 regions were subjected to amplification by immunoSEQ multiplex PCR with primers that anneal to V and J segments. A synthetic immune receptor repertoire was used to minimize amplification bias, and any remaining bias was removed computationally after sequencing. For the original study's pipeline: Custom Python scripts were used to quantify repertoire diversity as the Shannon entropy index. The unsorted, CD4+ and CD8+ repertoires were each analyzed separately, with the exception of combined analyses, where CD4+ and CD8+ sequences were merged in silico. A clone counted as expanded when the clone's frequency after treatment rose at least 2-fold relative to C1D1, and clones undetected at baseline were given a pseudocount of 0.5. Singleton clones were defined as clones with 0 or 1 copy at C1D1, and non-singleton clones were defined as clones with 2 or more copies. By matching protein sequences in sorted samples from the same patient, clones expanded in unsorted samples were annotated as CD4+, CD8+ or unknown. Wilcoxon tests were applied to paired samples to test diversity changes from C1D1 to C4D1. TCRdb re-hosts the immuneACCESS table, in-frame sequences only. Its copies lack some clones; in the studies checked, an unresolved V gene accounts for under half of them, and the cause for the rest is not known. For V, J and clone size, that table is used; D and trimming come from the DNA. The sample records roughly 48,000 clones, roughly 86% of which are singletons. About 6.7% of the sample is taken by the ten largest.

Recombination connected TRBV19 to TRBJ1-1, with TRBD1 tentatively as D gene (5 bases match). Sample: peripheral blood mononuclear cells (PBMCs), taken before the fourth cycle of nivolumab. This clonotype originated in a human donor with classical Hodgkin lymphoma. Here is the DNA: TGTGCCAGTAGACACAGGTTCAAGAACACTGAAGCTTTCTTT. Translated, this is CASRHRFKNTEAFF.